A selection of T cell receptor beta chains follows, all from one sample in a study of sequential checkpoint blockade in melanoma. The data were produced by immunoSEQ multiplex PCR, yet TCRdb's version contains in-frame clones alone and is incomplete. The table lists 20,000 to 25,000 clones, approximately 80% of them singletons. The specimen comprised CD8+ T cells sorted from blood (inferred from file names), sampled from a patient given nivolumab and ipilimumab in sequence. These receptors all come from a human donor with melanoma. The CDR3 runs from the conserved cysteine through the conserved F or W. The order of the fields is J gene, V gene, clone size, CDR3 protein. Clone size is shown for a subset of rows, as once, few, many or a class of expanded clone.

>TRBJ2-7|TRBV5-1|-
CASSYRDRGYEQYF
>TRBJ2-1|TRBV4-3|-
CASSQEDRAPDNEQFF
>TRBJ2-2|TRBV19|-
CASSIIPGSSTGELFF
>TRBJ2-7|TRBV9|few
CASSGRVDSTYEQYF
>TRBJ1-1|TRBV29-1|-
CSVEGGGRSWTEAFF
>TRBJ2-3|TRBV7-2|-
CASSSRGFRADTQYF
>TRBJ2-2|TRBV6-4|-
CASSETGTGELFF
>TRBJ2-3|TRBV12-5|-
CASGLNSRRTDTQYF
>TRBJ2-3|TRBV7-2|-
CASSPWAGGLTDTQYF
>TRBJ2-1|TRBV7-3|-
CASSHSGTGGNEQFF
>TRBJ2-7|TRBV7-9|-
CASSLGQGLSYEQYF